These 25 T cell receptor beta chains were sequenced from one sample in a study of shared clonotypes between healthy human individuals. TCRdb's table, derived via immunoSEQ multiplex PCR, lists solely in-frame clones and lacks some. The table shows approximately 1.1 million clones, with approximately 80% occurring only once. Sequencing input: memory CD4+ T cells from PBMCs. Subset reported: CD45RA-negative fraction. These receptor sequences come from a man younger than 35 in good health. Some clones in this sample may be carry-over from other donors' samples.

The chain's CDR3 is CASSPPVAGLQETQYF. The CDR3 DNA reads TGTGCCAGCTCACCACCGGTAGCAGGGCTCCAAGAGACCCAGTACTTC. The genes are TRBV18 and TRBJ2-5; D possibly corresponds to TRBD1 (5 bases). Trimming removed 0 bases from V and 1 base from J, with 12 bases in between. This CDR3 region has 16 residues. The germline V gene has CDR1 KGHSH and CDR2 LQKENI.

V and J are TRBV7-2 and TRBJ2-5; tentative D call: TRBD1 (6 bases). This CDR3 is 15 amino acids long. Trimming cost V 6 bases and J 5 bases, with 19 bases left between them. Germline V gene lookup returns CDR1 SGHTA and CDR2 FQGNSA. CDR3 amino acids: CASRRQATVGETQYF. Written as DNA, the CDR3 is TGTGCCAGCAGAAGACAGGCGACCGTTGGGGAGACCCAGTACTTC.

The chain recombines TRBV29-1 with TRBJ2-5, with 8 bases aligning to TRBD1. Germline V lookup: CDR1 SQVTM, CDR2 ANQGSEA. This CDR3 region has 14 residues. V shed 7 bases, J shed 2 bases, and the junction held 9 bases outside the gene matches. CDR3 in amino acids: CSAPTGQGQETQYF. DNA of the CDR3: TGCAGCGCCCCGACCGGACAGGGACAAGAGACCCAGTACTTC.

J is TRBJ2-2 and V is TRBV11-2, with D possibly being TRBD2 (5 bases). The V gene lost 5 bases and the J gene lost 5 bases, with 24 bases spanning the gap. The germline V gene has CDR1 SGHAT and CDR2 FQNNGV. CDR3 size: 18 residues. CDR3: CASSPRLVSPGYTGELFF. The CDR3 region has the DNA TGTGCCAGCAGCCCCCGGTTAGTTTCCCCGGGGTATACCGGGGAGCTGTTTTTT. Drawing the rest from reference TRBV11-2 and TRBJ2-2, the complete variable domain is EAGVAQSPRYKIIEKRQSVAFWCNPISGHATLYWYQQILGQGPKLLIQFQNNGVVDDSQLPKDRFSAERLKGVDSTLKIQPAKLEDSAVYLCASSPRLVSPGYTGELFFGEGSRLTVL.

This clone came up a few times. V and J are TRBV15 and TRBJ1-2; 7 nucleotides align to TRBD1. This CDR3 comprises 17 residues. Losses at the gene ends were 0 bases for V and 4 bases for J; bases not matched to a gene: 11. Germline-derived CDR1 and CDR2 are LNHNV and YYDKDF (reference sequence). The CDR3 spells CATSRDPLDREIYGYTF. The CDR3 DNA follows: TGTGCCACCAGCAGAGACCCACTAGACAGGGAGATCTATGGCTACACCTTC. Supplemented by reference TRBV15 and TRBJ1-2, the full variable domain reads DAMVIQNPRYQVTQFGKPVTLSCSQTLNHNVMYWYQQKSSQAPKLLFHYYDKDFNNEADTPDNFQSRRPNTSFCFLDIRSPGLGDTAMYLCATSRDPLDREIYGYTFGSGTRLTVV.

CDR3 protein: CASSLATSRADTQYF. DNA of the CDR3: TGTGCCAGCAGCCTCGCGACTAGCAGGGCAGATACGCAGTATTTT. The rearrangement links TRBV7-2 to TRBJ2-3; 7 nucleotides line up with TRBD2. Germline CDR1 and CDR2: SGHTA and FQGNSA. The V and J ends lost 5 bases and 4 bases, in that order; junction bases with no gene match: 9. The CDR3 length is 15 residues.

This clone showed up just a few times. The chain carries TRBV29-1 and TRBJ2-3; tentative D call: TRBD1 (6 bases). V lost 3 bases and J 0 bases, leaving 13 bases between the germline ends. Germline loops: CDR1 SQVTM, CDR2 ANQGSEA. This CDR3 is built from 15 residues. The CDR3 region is CSVDGGRVSTDTQYF. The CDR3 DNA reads TGCAGCGTTGATGGGGGCAGGGTCAGCACAGATACGCAGTATTTT.

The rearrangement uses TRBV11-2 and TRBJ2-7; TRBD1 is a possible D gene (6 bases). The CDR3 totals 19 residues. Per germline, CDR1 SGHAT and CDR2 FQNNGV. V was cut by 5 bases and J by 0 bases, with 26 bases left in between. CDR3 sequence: CASSLPRQAGASASYEQYF. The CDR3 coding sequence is TGTGCCAGCAGCCTCCCCCGTCAGGCAGGGGCCTCAGCCTCCTACGAGCAGTACTTC.

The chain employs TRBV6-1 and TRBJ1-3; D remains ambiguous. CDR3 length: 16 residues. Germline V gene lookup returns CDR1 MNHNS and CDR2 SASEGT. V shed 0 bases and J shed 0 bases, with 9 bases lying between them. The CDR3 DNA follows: TGTGCCAGCAGTGAAGCTCCCGGAGGCTCTGGAAACACCATATATTTT. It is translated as CASSEAPGGSGNTIYF.

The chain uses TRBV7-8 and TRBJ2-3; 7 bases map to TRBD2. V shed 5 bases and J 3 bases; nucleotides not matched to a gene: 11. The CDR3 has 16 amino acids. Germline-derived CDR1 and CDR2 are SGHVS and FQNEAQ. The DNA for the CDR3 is TGTGCCAGCAGCCCCCTCGGCGGGAGTGGGACAGATACGCAGTATTTT. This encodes CASSPLGGSGTDTQYF.

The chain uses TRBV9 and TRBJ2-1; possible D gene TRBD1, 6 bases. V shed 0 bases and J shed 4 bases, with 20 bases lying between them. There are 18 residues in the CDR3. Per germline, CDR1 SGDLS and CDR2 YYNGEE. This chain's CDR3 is CASSVEFRGYSFYNEQFF. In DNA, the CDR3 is TGTGCCAGCAGCGTAGAATTCAGGGGCTATTCTTTTTACAATGAGCAGTTCTTC. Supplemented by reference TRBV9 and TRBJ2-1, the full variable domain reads DSGVTQTPKHLITATGQRVTLRCSPRSGDLSVYWYQQSLDQGLQFLIQYYNGEERAKGNILERFSAQQFPDLHSELNLSSLELGDSALYFCASSVEFRGYSFYNEQFFGPGTRLTVL.

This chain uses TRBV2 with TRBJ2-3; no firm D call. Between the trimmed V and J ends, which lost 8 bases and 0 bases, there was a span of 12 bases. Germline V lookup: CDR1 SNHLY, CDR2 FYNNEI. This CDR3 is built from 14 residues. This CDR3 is CASGESSSTDTQYF. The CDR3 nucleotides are TGTGCCAGCGGAGAATCGAGTAGCACAGATACGCAGTATTTT.

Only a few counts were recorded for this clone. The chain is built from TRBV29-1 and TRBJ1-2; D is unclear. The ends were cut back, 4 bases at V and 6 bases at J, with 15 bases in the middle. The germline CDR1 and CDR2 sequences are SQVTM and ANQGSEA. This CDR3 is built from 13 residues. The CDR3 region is CSVVKVGEDGYTF. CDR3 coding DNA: TGCAGCGTTGTTAAAGTTGGGGAGGATGGCTACACCTTC.

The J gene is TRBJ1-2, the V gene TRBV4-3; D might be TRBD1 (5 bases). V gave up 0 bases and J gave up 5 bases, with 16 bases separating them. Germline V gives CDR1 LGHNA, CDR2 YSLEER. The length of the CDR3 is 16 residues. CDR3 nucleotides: TGCGCCAGCAGCCAAGATGTCACAGGCACCTGGTATGGCTACACCTTC. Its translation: CASSQDVTGTWYGYTF.

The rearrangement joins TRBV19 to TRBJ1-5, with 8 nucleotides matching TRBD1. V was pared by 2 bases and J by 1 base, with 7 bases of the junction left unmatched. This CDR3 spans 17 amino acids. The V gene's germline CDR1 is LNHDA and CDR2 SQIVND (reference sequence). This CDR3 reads CASSINQGARSNQPQHF. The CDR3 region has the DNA TGTGCCAGTAGTATAAACCAGGGGGCTAGGAGCAATCAGCCCCAGCATTTT.

The CDR3 DNA reads as TGCAGCGTTGGGCGCCTAGCGCACACCGGGGAGCTGTTTTTT. It codes for CSVGRLAHTGELFF. The genes are TRBV29-1 and TRBJ2-2, with a tentative D call TRBD2 (6 bases). Between the trimmed V and J ends, which lost 4 bases and 3 bases, there was a span of 12 bases. The CDR3 covers 14 residues. Looked up from germline, CDR1 is SQVTM and CDR2 is ANQGSEA.

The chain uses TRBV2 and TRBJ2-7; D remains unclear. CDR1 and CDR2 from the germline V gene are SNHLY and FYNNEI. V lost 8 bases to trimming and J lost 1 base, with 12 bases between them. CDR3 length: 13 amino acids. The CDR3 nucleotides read TGTGCCAGCCGACCTGACTCTTCCTACGAGCAGTACTTC. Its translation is CASRPDSSYEQYF.

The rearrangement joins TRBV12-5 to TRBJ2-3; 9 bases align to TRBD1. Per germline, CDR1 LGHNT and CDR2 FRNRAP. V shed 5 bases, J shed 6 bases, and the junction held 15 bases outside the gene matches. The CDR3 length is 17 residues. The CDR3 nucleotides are TGTGCTAGTGGTATAAACCGGGGACAGGGAGGTGTGGATACGCAGTATTTT. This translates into CASGINRGQGGVDTQYF.

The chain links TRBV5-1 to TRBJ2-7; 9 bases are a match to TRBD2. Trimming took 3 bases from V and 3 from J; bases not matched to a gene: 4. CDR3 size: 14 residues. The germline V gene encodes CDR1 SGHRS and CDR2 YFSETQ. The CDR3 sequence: CASSSSSGIYEQYF. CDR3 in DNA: TGCGCCAGCAGCTCTTCTAGCGGGATCTACGAGCAGTACTTC.

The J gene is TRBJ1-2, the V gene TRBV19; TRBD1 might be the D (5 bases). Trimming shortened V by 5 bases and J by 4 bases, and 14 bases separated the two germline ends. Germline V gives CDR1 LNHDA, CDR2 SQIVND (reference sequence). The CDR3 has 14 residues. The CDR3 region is CASSFRALFYGYTF. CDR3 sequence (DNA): TGTGCCAGTAGTTTCAGGGCACTATTCTATGGCTACACCTTC.

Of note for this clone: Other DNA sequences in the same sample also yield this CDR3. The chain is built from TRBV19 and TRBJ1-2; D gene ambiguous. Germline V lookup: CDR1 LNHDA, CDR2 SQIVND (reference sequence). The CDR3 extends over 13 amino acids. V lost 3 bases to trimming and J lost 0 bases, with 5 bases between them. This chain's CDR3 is CASSIWPNYGYTF. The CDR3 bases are TGTGCCAGTAGTATCTGGCCTAACTATGGCTACACCTTC.

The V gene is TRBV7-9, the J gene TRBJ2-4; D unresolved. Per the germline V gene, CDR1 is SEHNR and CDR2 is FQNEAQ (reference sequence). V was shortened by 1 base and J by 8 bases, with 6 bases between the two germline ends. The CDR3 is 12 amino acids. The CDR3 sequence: CASSLEVDIQYF. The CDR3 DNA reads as TGTGCCAGCAGCTTAGAGGTGGACATTCAGTACTTC.

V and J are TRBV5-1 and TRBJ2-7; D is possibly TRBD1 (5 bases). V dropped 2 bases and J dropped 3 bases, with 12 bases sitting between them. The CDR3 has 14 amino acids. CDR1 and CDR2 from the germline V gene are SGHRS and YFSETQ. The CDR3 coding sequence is TGCGCCAGCAGCTTCTACAGGACAAACTACGAGCAGTACTTC. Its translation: CASSFYRTNYEQYF.

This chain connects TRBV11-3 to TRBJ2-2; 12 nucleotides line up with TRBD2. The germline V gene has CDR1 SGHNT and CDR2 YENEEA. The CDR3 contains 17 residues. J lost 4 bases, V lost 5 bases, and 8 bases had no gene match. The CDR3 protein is CASSRRLAGATTGELFF. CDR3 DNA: TGTGCCAGCAGCCGGAGACTAGCGGGAGCTACCACCGGGGAGCTGTTTTTT.

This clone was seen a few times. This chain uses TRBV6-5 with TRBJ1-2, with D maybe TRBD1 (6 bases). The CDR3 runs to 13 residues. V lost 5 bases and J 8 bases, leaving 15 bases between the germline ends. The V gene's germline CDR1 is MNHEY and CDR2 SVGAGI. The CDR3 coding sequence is TGTGCCAGCAGTCGACAGGAGGAGCGCGGCTACACCTTC. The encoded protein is CASSRQEERGYTF.